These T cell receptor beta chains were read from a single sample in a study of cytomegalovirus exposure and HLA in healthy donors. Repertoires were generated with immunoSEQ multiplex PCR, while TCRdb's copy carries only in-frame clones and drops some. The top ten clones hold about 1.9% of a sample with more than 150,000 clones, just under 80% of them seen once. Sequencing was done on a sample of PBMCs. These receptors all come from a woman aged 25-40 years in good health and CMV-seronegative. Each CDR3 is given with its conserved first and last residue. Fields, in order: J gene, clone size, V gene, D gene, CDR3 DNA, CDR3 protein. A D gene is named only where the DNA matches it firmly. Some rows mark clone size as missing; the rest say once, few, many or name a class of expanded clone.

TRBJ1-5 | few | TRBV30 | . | TGTGCCTGGACCGAAAAGGGAGGACAGCCCCAGCATTTT | CAWTEKGGQPQHF
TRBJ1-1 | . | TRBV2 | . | TGTGCCAGCTTGACAGAGAAGAACACTGAAGCTTTCTTT | CASLTEKNTEAFF
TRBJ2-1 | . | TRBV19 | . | TGTGCCAGTAGTACCGCAAGTAGCTCCTACAATGAGCAGTTCTTC | CASSTASSSYNEQFF
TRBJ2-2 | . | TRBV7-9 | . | TGTGCCAGCAGCTTAGGAAACAGTGATCTTATTGGCACCGGGGAGCTGTTTTTT | CASSLGNSDLIGTGELFF
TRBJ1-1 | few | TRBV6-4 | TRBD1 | TGTGCCAGCAGTGCAGACAGGGGGCGGCGGACTGAAGCTTTCTTT | CASSADRGRRTEAFF
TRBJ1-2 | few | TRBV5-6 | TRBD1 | TGTGCCAGCAGCTTCCTGTCCGGGACAGGGGTAAACTATGGCTACACCTTC | CASSFLSGTGVNYGYTF
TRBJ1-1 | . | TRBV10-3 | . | TGTGCCATCACAGATCCTGGGAGACATAGAAACACTGAAGCTTTCTTT | CAITDPGRHRNTEAFF
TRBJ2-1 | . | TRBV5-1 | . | TGCGCCAGCAGCTTGGGGGCGGGACCGTACAATGAGCAGTTCTTC | CASSLGAGPYNEQFF
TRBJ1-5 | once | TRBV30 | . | TGTGCCTGGAGTGGCTTCCGGACAGTTGAGCCCCAGCATTTT | CAWSGFRTVEPQHF
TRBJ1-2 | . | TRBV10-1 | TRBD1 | TGCGCCAGCAGCGCCGGAACCTCTCCGGGACAGGGGGATCCGAGCTGTGGCTACACCTTC | CASSAGTSPGQGDPSCGYTF
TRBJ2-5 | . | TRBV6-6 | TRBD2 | TGTGCCAGCAGCCGGACTAGCGGGGGGGAGACCCAGTACTTC | CASSRTSGGETQYF
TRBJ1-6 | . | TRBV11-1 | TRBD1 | TGTGCCAGCAGCTTGGGTTCGACAGGGGCCCATTCACCCCTCCACTTT | CASSLGSTGAHSPLHF
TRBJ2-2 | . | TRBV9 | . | TGTGCCAGCAGCGTAGATTCGGCAGGGACATCCGGGGAGCTGTTTTTT | CASSVDSAGTSGELFF
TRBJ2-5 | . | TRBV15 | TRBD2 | TGTGCCATTTCCCGCGGGGGGCAGGAGACCCAGTACTTC | CAISRGGQETQYF
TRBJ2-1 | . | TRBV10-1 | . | TGCGCCAGCAGTGAGGCCCTAGGATTCGCCCTCTACAATGAGCAGTTCTTC | CASSEALGFALYNEQFF
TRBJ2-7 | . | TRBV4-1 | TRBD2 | TGCGCCAGCAGCCCGGGGGCTAGCGGGGCCCTAAGCTCCTACGAGCAGTACTTC | CASSPGASGALSSYEQYF
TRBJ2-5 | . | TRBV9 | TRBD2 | TGTGCCAGCAGCCCTGGGACTAGCTTGGAGACCCAGTACTTC | CASSPGTSLETQYF
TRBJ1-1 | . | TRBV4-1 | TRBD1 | TGCGCCAGCAGCGCACCGGGACAGTATAACACTGAAGCTTTCTTT | CASSAPGQYNTEAFF
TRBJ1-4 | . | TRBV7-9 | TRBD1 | TGTGCCAGCAGCGCTGGGACAGCCCTTAATGAAAAACTGTTTTTT | CASSAGTALNEKLFF
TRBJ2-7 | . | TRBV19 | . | TGTGCCAGTAGCGGACCGGGGGACTGGTCCTACGAGCAGTACTTC | CASSGPGDWSYEQYF
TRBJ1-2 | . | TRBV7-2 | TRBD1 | TGTGCCAGCAGCTCGGGACAGTCAAACTATGGCTACACCTTC | CASSSGQSNYGYTF
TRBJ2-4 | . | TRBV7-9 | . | TGTGCCAGCGGGGCTGAAGCCAAAAACATTCAGTACTTC | CASGAEAKNIQYF
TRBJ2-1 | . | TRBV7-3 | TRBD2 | TGTGCCAGCAGCTTAGGACTAGTTGAGGGTGAGCAGTTCTTC | CASSLGLVEGEQFF
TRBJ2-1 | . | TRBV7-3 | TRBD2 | TGTGCCAGCAGCCTTGGGGGGGGTGAGCAGTTCTTC | CASSLGGGEQFF
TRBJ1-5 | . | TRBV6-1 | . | TGTGCCAGCAGGTTTACAGTGGATAGCAATCAGCCCCAGCATTTT | CASRFTVDSNQPQHF
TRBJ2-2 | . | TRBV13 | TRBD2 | TGTGCCAGCAGCTTAGGACTAGCGGGTAACACCGGGGAGCTGTTTTTT | CASSLGLAGNTGELFF
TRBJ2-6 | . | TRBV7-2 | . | TGTGCCAGCAGCTTAGCGTCCCTCGGCAGGGCCGGGGCCAACGTCCTGACTTTC | CASSLASLGRAGANVLTF
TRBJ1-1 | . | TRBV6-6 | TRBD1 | TGTGCCAGCAGTTACCCCGGACAGGGGGGCACTGAAGCTTTCTTT | CASSYPGQGGTEAFF